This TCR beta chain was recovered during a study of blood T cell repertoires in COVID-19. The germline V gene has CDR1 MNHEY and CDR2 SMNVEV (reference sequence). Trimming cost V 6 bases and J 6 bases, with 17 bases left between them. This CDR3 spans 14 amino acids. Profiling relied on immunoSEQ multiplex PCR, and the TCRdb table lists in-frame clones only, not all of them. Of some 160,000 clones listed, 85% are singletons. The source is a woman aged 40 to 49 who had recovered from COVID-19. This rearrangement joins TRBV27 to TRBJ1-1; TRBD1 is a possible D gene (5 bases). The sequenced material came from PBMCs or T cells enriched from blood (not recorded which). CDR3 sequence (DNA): TGTGCCAGCAGGGGGGGGATGGGAATCGCTGAAGCTTTCTTT. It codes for CASRGGMGIAEAFF.